The TCR beta chain under discussion was sequenced for a study of T-cell reconstitution after alpha-beta-depleted transplantation in children. Findings of the study overall: Counts and diversity of T cells one year after transplant came mostly from newly produced T cells.

Germline V lookup: CDR1 MGHRA, CDR2 YSYEKL. The J segment lost 0 bases and the V segment lost 3 bases, leaving 17 bases of the junction unmatched. This CDR3 is built from 21 residues. As concerns this clonotype: Its matching antigen is unknown.

This sample's TCRbeta library carried unique molecular identifier barcodes. TCRdb independently ran MiXCR on the PCR reads; one entry per CDR3 protein. The table includes approximately 1,000,000 distinct CDR3 sequences, about 30% detected once. The TCR comes from a boy under two years old who had a stem cell transplant for SCID, so the T cells may come from the graft donor. This rearrangement joins TRBV4-1 to TRBJ2-6, with 7 bases matching TRBD2. This sample comprised PBMCs, mostly from graft donor cells, obtained 360 days after TCRalphabeta/CD19-depleted stem cell transplant. The CDR3 here is CASSHASSDLGRGSGANVLTF. In DNA form, the CDR3 reads TGCGCCAGCAGCCACGCCTCATCGGATCTGGGGAGGGGCTCTGGGGCCAACGTCCTGACTTTC.